Following are 27 T cell receptor beta chains from one sample sequenced in a study of shared clonotypes between healthy human individuals. Here immunoSEQ multiplex PCR was the method, and the copy in TCRdb shows in-frame clones only, minus some. The sample consists of about 990,000 clones, more than 75% of them appearing once. Sequenced sample: memory CD4+ T cells from PBMCs. Documented subset: CD45RA-negative fraction. These receptors were taken from a man aged 18-30 years in good health. Some clones in this sample may be carry-over from other donors' samples.

The V call is TRBV6-1, the J call TRBJ1-4; D remains unclear. CDR3 length equals 14 residues. Germline CDR1 and CDR2: MNHNS and SASEGT. V lost 6 bases and J lost 2, with 10 bases in between. CDR3 DNA: TGTGCCAGCAGCGGCACATGGACTAATGAAAAACTGTTTTTT. Amino acids: CASSGTWTNEKLFF.

Notes on this clone: One base separates it from a far larger clone, so it is likely a read error. The chain combines TRBV30 with TRBJ1-4; 9 bases align to TRBD1. The V segment lost 8 bases and the J segment 9 bases; nucleotides outside the gene matches: 10. Germline CDR1 GTSNPN, CDR2 SVGIG (reference sequence). This CDR3 spans 13 amino acids. DNA for the CDR3: TGTGCCCGGGGGGGACAGGGCCTCAAAAAACTGTTTTTT. Translation gives CARGGQGLKKLFF.

The V and J genes are TRBV6-6 and TRBJ2-7, with D possibly TRBD2 on 5 matching bases. The length of the CDR3 is 13 residues. Germline V lookup: CDR1 MNHNY, CDR2 SVGAGI (reference sequence). Trimming took 6 bases from V and 5 from J, leaving 14 bases between them. Written as DNA, the CDR3 is TGTGCCAGCAGGCACGGCCCCGGGGACGAGCAGTACTTC. It encodes CASRHGPGDEQYF.

The chain combines TRBV29-1 with TRBJ2-1; 7 positions match TRBD2. The J segment lost 4 bases and the V segment lost 5 bases, leaving 8 bases of the junction unmatched. Germline CDR1 SQVTM, CDR2 ANQGSEA. This CDR3 is 14 amino acids long. CDR3 DNA: TGCAGCGTTAGCGGCGGGAGAAAGTACAATGAGCAGTTCTTC. Amino acid sequence: CSVSGGRKYNEQFF.

J is TRBJ2-3 and V is TRBV27; TRBD1 might be the D (5 bases). CDR3 length equals 18 residues. Germline CDR1 reads MNHEY; CDR2 reads SMNVEV (reference sequence). The V end was cut by 4 bases, the J end by 1 base, with 21 bases between. The CDR3 here is CASSSQLRYQGRTDTQYF. The CDR3 DNA sequence: TGTGCCAGCAGTTCCCAGCTGAGGTACCAGGGCCGCACAGATACGCAGTATTTT.

J is TRBJ1-4 and V is TRBV30, with D unclear. Looked up from germline, CDR1 is GTSNPN and CDR2 is SVGIG (reference sequence). V lost 0 bases and J lost 4, with 9 bases in between. There are 14 residues in the CDR3. In DNA, the CDR3 is TGTGCCTGGAGTGTATTCTGGGTTAATGAAAAACTGTTTTTT. Translation: CAWSVFWVNEKLFF.

The genes are TRBV9 and TRBJ1-5, with TRBD1 matching 9 bases. The germline V gene encodes CDR1 SGDLS and CDR2 YYNGEE. The trim removed 3 bases at V and 9 bases at J, leaving 4 bases unmatched. There are 13 residues in the CDR3. The CDR3 nucleotides read TGTGCCAGCAGCGGATCGACAGGGGGGCCCCAGCATTTT. Amino acids: CASSGSTGGPQHF.

The chain uses TRBV2 and TRBJ2-7; 11 bases are a match to TRBD1. The CDR3 runs to 14 residues. V shed 5 bases and J 3 bases; nucleotides not matched to a gene: 3. Germline-derived CDR1 and CDR2 are SNHLY and FYNNEI. The CDR3 DNA follows: TGTGCCAGCAGTCGGGGGACAGGGGGCTACGAGCAGTACTTC. This encodes CASSRGTGGYEQYF.

J is TRBJ1-3 and V is TRBV28, with 7 bases lining up with TRBD1. Germline CDR1 and CDR2: MDHEN and SYDVKM. The CDR3 contains 17 residues. Trimming at V came to 2 bases and at J to 0 bases, leaving 7 bases not matched to a gene. The CDR3 nucleotides are TGTGCCAGCAGTTTAAGGTCCGGGACAGACTCTGGAAACACCATATATTTT. Protein product: CASSLRSGTDSGNTIYF.

The gene calls are TRBV5-1 and TRBJ2-1, with D unclear. The CDR3 is 15 amino acids. Germline V gene sequence: CDR1 SGHRS, CDR2 YFSETQ. V was cut by 4 bases and J by 4 bases, with 15 bases left in between. The chain's CDR3 is CASSGVGQSYNEQFF. DNA for the CDR3: TGCGCCAGCAGCGGGGTGGGCCAGAGTTACAATGAGCAGTTCTTC.

CDR3 in amino acids: CASSQTGGNEKLFF. DNA for the CDR3: TGTGCCAGCAGCCAAACAGGGGGTAATGAAAAACTGTTTTTT. The J gene is TRBJ1-4, the V gene TRBV5-5, with TRBD1 matching 8 bases. There are 14 residues in the CDR3. Germline V CDR1 and CDR2: SGHKS, YYEKEE (reference sequence). With 4 bases clipped from V and 4 bases from J, the junction kept 3 bases outside the gene matches. Together with reference TRBV5-5 and TRBJ1-4, the CDR3 gives the full variable domain: DAGVTQSPTHLIKTRGQQVTLRCSPISGHKSVSWYQQVLGQGPQFIFQYYEKEERGRGNFPDRFSARQFPNYSSELNVNALLLGDSALYLCASSQTGGNEKLFFGSGTQLSVL.

The chain combines TRBV5-1 with TRBJ2-6; D gene ambiguous. CDR3 length: 14 amino acids. Trimming took off 6 bases at V and 0 bases at J, with 7 bases between the two ends. Germline V gene data show CDR1 as SGHRS and CDR2 as YFSETQ. The CDR3 region has the DNA TGCGCCAGCACCGAGGTCTCTGGGGCCAACGTCCTGACTTTC. Encoded protein: CASTEVSGANVLTF.

This chain joins TRBV28 and TRBJ1-1, with 8 nucleotides matching TRBD1. The CDR3 contains 13 residues. V shed 7 bases and J 11 bases; nucleotides not matched to a gene: 12. Per germline, CDR1 MDHEN and CDR2 SYDVKM. The CDR3 DNA is TGTGCCAGCACTCTGGGACAGGCCGGGCGGGCTTTCTTT. This encodes CASTLGQAGRAFF.

The chain recombines TRBV19 with TRBJ1-2, with a weak D call TRBD1 (6 bases). The V end was cut by 3 bases, the J end by 4 bases, with 18 bases between. Germline CDR1 is LNHDA and CDR2 is SQIVND (reference sequence). This CDR3 is built from 16 residues. The CDR3: CASSIHGGGEGYGYTF. The CDR3, as DNA: TGTGCCAGTAGTATCCATGGTGGGGGCGAGGGCTATGGCTACACCTTC.

Comment on this clone: This CDR3 is also generated by other DNA sequences in the sample. The V gene is TRBV11-3, the J gene TRBJ2-2; 7 nucleotides align to TRBD2. This CDR3 contains 17 residues. The trim removed 4 bases at V and 1 base at J, leaving 9 bases unmatched. From germline, CDR1 is SGHNT and CDR2 YENEEA. The CDR3 loop is CASSSSASGENTGELFF. DNA for the CDR3: TGTGCCAGCAGCTCCTCAGCGAGCGGGGAGAACACCGGGGAGCTGTTTTTT. The complete variable domain, with remaining parts taken from reference TRBV11-3 and TRBJ2-2, reads EAGVVQSPRYKIIEKKQPVAFWCNPISGHNTLYWYLQNLGQGPELLIRYENEEAVDDSQLPKDRFSAERLKGVDSTLKIQPAELGDSAVYLCASSSSASGENTGELFFGEGSRLTVL.

The chain uses TRBV5-8 and TRBJ2-1; D is possibly TRBD1 (5 bases). Trimming pared 4 bases from V and 10 bases from J, leaving 9 bases between. CDR1 is SGHTS, CDR2 YDEGEE, per germline. The CDR3 spans 11 residues. The CDR3 here is CASSPKGEQFF. In DNA, the CDR3 is TGTGCCAGCAGCCCCAAGGGGGAGCAGTTCTTC.

Note on this clone: The likely explanation is a read error, given a far larger clone one base away. The identical CDR3 is also encoded by other nucleotide sequences in the sample. V is TRBV6-6 and J is TRBJ2-3, with a tentative D call TRBD2 (5 bases). Germline V gene lookup returns CDR1 MNHNY and CDR2 SVGAGI (reference sequence). The germline V and J ends were trimmed by 6 bases and 4 bases, with 5 bases remaining between them. The CDR3 covers 11 residues. The DNA of the CDR3 is TGTGCCAGCAGCGGGGCAGATACGCAGTATTTT. Amino acids: CASSGADTQYF.

This CDR3 is CAGRSGPSYEQYF. For the CDR3, the DNA is TGTGCCGGACGTAGCGGGCCCTCCTACGAGCAGTACTTC. This sequence joins TRBV6-1 and TRBJ2-7; 7 bases align to TRBD2. The V and J ends lost 11 bases and 0 bases, in that order; junction bases with no gene match: 7. In germline, CDR1 is MNHNS, CDR2 SASEGT. The CDR3 runs 13 residues.

This chain joins TRBV7-9 and TRBJ1-5; 9 nucleotides line up with TRBD1. Germline assignment: CDR1 SEHNR and CDR2 FQNEAQ (reference sequence). The CDR3 loop spans 18 amino acids. V shed 3 bases, J shed 0 bases, and the junction held 9 bases outside the gene matches. The CDR3, as DNA: TGTGCCAGCAGCTTGACAGGGGGTCTTGGGAGTAGCAATCAGCCCCAGCATTTT. Its translation is CASSLTGGLGSSNQPQHF.

The rearrangement uses TRBV5-6 and TRBJ1-2; the match to TRBD1 covers 8 bases. V dropped 0 bases and J dropped 8; count of bases not matched to a gene: 6. The CDR3 has 14 amino acids. CDR1 and CDR2 from the germline V gene are SGHDT and YYEEEE. CDR3 DNA: TGTGCCAGCAGCTTGGGACAGGGGTTGCAGGGCTACACCTTC. Protein: CASSLGQGLQGYTF.

J is TRBJ1-1 and V is TRBV10-2; D gene unclear. Trimming left V 2 bases short and J 4 bases short, with 14 bases between. The CDR3 has 15 residues. Germline V gives CDR1 WSHSY, CDR2 SAAADI. CDR3 nucleotide sequence: TGCGCCAGCAGTGAGAGGAGCAGAGGGATCACTGAAGCTTTCTTT. Translated, it gives CASSERSRGITEAFF.

This clone was seen only once. The chain employs TRBV7-3 and TRBJ2-3, with 13 nucleotides matching TRBD2. The V and J ends lost 1 base and 5 bases, in that order; junction bases with no gene match: 6. Germline loops: CDR1 SGHTA, CDR2 FQGTGA. The CDR3 is made up of 17 amino acids. CDR3 protein: CASSLRGLAGMGDTQYF. CDR3 in DNA: TGTGCCAGCAGCTTAAGGGGACTAGCGGGAATGGGAGATACGCAGTATTTT.

The rearrangement joins TRBV18 to TRBJ2-2; 12 bases agree with TRBD2. After removal of 1 base from V and 3 bases from J, the junction contained 6 bases not matched to a gene. CDR1 is KGHSH and CDR2 is LQKENI in the germline V gene. The CDR3 has 18 residues. CDR3 loop: CASSPLGTSGRHTGELFF. In DNA, the CDR3 is TGTGCCAGCTCACCACTGGGTACTAGCGGGAGGCACACCGGGGAGCTGTTTTTT.

This clone was counted a few times. Germline is not matched at one junction end, which may reflect a read error. The genes are TRBV6-6 and TRBJ1-4; possibly TRBD1 for D (6 bases). The CDR3 extends over 14 amino acids. In germline, CDR1 is MNHNY, CDR2 SVGAGI (reference sequence). The CDR3 sequence: CASTYEGEEEKLFF. CDR3 bases: TGTGCCAGCACTTACGAGGGGGAGGAAGAAAAACTGTTTTTT.

This chain uses TRBV5-6 with TRBJ2-7; 7 nucleotides align to TRBD1. CDR1 is SGHDT and CDR2 is YYEEEE in the germline V gene. V trimming: 0 bases; J trimming: 6 bases; junction bases outside the gene matches: 9. The CDR3 spans 15 residues. CDR3 loop: CASSLGIDRVSEQYF. The CDR3 DNA follows: TGTGCCAGCAGCTTGGGGATAGACAGGGTCTCCGAGCAGTACTTC.

The V call is TRBV4-3, the J call TRBJ2-3, with TRBD2 identical over 11 bases. Trimming at V came to 6 bases and at J to 2 bases, leaving 10 bases not matched to a gene. CDR3 size: 17 residues. The V gene's germline CDR1 is LGHNA and CDR2 YSLEER. The chain's CDR3 is CASSSLLAGDTTDTQYF. CDR3 in DNA: TGCGCCAGCAGTAGTTTACTAGCGGGAGACACCACAGATACGCAGTATTTT.

For this clone: The sample contains more than one DNA sequence encoding this CDR3. The chain joins TRBV7-2 to TRBJ2-1; D not resolved. The CDR3 length is 14 residues. The V and J ends lost 5 bases and 2 bases respectively, with 10 bases between them. The V gene's germline CDR1 is SGHTA and CDR2 FQGNSA. The CDR3 loop is CASSTAGPYNEQFF. The CDR3 nucleotides are TGTGCCAGCAGCACTGCCGGGCCCTACAATGAGCAGTTCTTC.